This T cell receptor beta chain was identified during a study of T cells after yellow fever vaccination. Study-wide context: Each low-cell-number fraction was prepared by means of SMART-Seq v4 Ultra Low Input. General study results and limits: Weaker overall was a secondary response that nonetheless peaked faster, on day 5 versus 15. FACS-sorted repertoires could harbor abundant contaminating bulk-population clonotypes. At around 96% for CD4 and roughly 87% for CD8, most primary-vaccination clones showed up again after the booster.

From the 5' RACE reads, TCRdb called clonotypes with MiXCR, one entry per CDR3 protein. The sample contains 500,000 to 650,000 distinct CDR3 sequences, 10% to 15% of which appear only once. As for this clonotype: Its target is not known.

Per germline, CDR1 SQVTM and CDR2 ANQGSEA. The V gene lost 7 bases and the J gene lost 2 bases, with 11 bases spanning the gap. This CDR3 has 12 residues. The receptor was isolated from a man aged 30-40 years who received the YFV17D yellow fever vaccine. This specimen was PBMCs, taken on the day of the yellow fever booster vaccination. This chain links TRBV29-1 with TRBJ1-2, with D unresolved. The CDR3 loop is CSDPIRNYGYTF. Written as DNA, the CDR3 is TGCAGCGATCCTATACGGAACTATGGCTACACCTTC.